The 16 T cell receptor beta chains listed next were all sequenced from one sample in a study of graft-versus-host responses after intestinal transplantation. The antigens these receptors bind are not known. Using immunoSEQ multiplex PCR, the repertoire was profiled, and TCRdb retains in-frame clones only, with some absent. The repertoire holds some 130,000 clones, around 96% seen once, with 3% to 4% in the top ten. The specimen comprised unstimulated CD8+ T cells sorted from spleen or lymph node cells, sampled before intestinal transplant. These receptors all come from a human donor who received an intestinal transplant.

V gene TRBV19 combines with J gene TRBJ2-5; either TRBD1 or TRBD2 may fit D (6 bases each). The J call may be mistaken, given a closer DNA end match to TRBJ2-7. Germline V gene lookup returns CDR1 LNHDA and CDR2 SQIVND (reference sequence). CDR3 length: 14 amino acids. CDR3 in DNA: TGTGCCAGTACCCCCGGGGGCAGTTTCTACGAGCAGTACTTC. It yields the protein CASTPGGSFYEQYF.

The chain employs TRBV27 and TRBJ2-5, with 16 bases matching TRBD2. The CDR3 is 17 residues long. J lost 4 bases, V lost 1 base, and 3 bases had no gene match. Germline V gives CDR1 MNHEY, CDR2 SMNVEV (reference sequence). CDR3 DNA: TGTGCCAGCAGTTTATGGGGGACTAGCGGGAGGGGAGAGACCCAGTACTTC. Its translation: CASSLWGTSGRGETQYF.

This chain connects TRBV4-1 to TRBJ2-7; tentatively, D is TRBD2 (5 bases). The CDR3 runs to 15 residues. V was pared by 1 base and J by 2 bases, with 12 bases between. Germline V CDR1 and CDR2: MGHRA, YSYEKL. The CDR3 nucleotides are TGCGCCAGCAGCCAAGGACCCCCGGGGACCTACGAGCAGTACTTC. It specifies CASSQGPPGTYEQYF.

The CDR3 region has the DNA TGTGCCAGCAGCTTGGGACAGGGGGCTTACGAGCAGTACTTC. Translated, it gives CASSLGQGAYEQYF. This chain connects TRBV11-2 to TRBJ2-7, with 12 bases fitting TRBD1. CDR3 length equals 14 residues. With 3 bases clipped from V and 4 bases from J, the junction kept 1 base outside the gene matches. CDR1 SGHAT and CDR2 FQNNGV come from the germline V gene.

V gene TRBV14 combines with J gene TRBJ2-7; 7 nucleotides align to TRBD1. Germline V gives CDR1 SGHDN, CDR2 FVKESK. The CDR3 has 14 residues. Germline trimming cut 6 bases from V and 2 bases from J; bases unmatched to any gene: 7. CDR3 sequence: CASRQTGQPYEQYF. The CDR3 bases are TGTGCCAGCAGGCAGACGGGACAGCCCTACGAGCAGTACTTC. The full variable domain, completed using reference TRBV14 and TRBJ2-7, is EAGVTQFPSHSVIEKGQTVTLRCDPISGHDNLYWYRRVMGKEIKFLLHFVKESKQDESGMPNNRFLAERTGGTYSTLKVQPAELEDSGVYFCASRQTGQPYEQYFGPGTRLTVT.

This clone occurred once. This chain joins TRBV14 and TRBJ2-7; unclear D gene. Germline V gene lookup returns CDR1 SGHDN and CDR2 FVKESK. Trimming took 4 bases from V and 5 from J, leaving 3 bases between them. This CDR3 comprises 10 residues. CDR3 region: CASSRDEQYF. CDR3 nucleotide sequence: TGTGCCAGCAGCCGGGACGAGCAGTACTTC.

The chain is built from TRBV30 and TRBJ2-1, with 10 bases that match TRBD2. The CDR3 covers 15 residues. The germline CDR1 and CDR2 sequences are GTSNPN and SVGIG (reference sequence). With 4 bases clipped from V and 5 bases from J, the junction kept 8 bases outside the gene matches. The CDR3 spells CAWTGTSEAHNEQFF. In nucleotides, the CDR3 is TGTGCCTGGACGGGGACTAGCGAGGCCCACAATGAGCAGTTCTTC.

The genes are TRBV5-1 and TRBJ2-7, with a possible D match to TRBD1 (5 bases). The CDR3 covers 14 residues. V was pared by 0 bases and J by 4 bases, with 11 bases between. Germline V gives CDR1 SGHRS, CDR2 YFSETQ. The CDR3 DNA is TGCGCCAGCAGCTTGGCCCAGAAGGGGTACGAGCAGTACTTC. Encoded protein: CASSLAQKGYEQYF.

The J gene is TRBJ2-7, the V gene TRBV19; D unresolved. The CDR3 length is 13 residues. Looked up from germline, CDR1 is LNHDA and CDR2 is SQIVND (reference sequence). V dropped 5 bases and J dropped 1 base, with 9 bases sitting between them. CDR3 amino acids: CASSAGPSYEQYF. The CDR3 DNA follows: TGTGCCAGTAGTGCAGGTCCATCCTACGAGCAGTACTTC. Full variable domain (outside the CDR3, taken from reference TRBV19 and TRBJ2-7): DGGITQSPKYLFRKEGQNVTLSCEQNLNHDAMYWYRQDPGQGLRLIYYSQIVNDFQKGDIAEGYSVSREKKESFPLTVTSAQKNPTAFYLCASSAGPSYEQYFGPGTRLTVT.

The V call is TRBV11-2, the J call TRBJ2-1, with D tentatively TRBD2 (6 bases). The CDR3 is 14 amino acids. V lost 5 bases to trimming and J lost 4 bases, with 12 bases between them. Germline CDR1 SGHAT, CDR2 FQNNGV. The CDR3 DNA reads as TGTGCCAGCAGCGAGGTCGGGGGTTACAATGAGCAGTTCTTC. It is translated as CASSEVGGYNEQFF. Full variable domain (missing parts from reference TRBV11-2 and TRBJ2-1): EAGVAQSPRYKIIEKRQSVAFWCNPISGHATLYWYQQILGQGPKLLIQFQNNGVVDDSQLPKDRFSAERLKGVDSTLKIQPAKLEDSAVYLCASSEVGGYNEQFFGPGTRLTVL.

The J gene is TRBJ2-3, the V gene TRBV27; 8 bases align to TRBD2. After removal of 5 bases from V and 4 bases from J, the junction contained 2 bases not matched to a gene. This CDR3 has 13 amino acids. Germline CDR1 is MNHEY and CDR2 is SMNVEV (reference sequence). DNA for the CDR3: TGTGCCAGCAGTACAGCGGGAGCAGATACGCAGTATTTT. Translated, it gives CASSTAGADTQYF.

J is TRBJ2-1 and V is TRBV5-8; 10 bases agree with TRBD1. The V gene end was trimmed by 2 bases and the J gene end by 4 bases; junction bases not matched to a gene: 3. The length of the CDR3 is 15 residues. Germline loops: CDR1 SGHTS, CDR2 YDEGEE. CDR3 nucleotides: TGTGCCAGCAGCTTAGGGACAGGGGTTTACAATGAGCAGTTCTTC. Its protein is CASSLGTGVYNEQFF. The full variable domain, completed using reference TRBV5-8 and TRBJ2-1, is EAGVTQSPTHLIKTRGQQATLRCSPISGHTSVYWYQQALGLGLQFLLWYDEGEERNRGNFPPRFSGRQFPNYSSELNVNALELEDSALYLCASSLGTGVYNEQFFGPGTRLTVL.

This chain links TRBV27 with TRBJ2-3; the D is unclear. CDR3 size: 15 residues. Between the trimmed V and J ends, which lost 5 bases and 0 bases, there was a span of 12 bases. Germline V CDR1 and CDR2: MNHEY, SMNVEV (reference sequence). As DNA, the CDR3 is TGTGCCAGCAGTCCCGGCGGATCGAGCACAGATACGCAGTATTTT. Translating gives CASSPGGSSTDTQYF.

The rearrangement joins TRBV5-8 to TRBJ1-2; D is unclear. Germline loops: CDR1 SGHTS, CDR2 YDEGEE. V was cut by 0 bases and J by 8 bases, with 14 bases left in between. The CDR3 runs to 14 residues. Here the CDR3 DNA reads TGTGCCAGCAGCTTGGTGCCACCACCACAGGGCTACACCTTC. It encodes CASSLVPPPQGYTF.

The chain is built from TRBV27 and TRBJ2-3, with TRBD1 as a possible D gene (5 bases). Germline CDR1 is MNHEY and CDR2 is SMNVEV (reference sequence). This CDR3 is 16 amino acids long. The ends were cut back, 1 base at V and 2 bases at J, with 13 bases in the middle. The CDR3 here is CASSLYRTHITDTQYF. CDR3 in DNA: TGTGCCAGCAGTTTATATCGGACACACATCACAGATACGCAGTATTTT.

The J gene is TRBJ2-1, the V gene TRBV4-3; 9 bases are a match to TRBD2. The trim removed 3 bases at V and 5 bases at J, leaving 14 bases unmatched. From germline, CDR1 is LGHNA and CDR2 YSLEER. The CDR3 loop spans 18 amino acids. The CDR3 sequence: CASSHLVSGSGWNNEQFF. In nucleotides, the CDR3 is TGCGCCAGCAGCCATCTCGTTAGCGGGAGTGGCTGGAACAATGAGCAGTTCTTC.